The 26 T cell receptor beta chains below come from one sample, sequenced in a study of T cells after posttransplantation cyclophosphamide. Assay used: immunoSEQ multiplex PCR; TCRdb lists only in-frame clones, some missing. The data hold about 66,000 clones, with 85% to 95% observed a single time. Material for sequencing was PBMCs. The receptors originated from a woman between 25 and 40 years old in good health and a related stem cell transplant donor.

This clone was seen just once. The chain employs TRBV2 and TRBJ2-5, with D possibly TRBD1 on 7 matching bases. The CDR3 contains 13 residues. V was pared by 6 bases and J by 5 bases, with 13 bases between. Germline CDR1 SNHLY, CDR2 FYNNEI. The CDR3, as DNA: TGTGCCAGCAGGCGGGACAGCCGGGAGACCCAGTACTTC. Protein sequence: CASRRDSRETQYF. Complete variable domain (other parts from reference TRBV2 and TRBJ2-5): EPEVTQTPSHQVTQMGQEVILRCVPISNHLYFYWYRQILGQKVEFLVSFYNNEISEKSEIFDDQFSVERPDGSNFTLKIRSTKLEDSAMYFCASRRDSRETQYFGPGTRLLVL.

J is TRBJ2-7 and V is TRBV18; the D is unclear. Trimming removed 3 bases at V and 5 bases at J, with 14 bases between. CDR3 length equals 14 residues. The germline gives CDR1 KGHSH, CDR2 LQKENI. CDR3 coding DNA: TGTGCCAGCTCACCTTTAGCAGTGTCGAACGAGCAGTACTTC. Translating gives CASSPLAVSNEQYF.

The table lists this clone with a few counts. The DNA for the CDR3 is TGTGCCAGCAGCTCCGGACAGGGGGGGGGTGGCTACACCTTC. It translates to CASSSGQGGGGYTF. The chain employs TRBV9 and TRBJ1-2, with 10 bases that match TRBD1. The germline V gene encodes CDR1 SGDLS and CDR2 YYNGEE. The CDR3 has 14 residues. Trimming cost V 4 bases and J 7 bases; bases outside gene matches: 7.

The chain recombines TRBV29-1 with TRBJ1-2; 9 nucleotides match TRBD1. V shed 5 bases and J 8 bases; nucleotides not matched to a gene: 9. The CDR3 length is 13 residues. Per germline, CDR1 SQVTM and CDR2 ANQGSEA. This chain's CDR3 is CSVLGDRAPGYTF. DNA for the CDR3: TGCAGCGTTCTTGGGGACAGGGCTCCCGGCTACACCTTC.

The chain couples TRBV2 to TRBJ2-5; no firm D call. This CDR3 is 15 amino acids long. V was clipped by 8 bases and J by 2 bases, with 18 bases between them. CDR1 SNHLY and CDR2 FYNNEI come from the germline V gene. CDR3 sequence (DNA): TGTGCCAGCCATACTATAGGTGGTTGGCAAGAGACCCAGTACTTC. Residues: CASHTIGGWQETQYF. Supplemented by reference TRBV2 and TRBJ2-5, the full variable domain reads EPEVTQTPSHQVTQMGQEVILRCVPISNHLYFYWYRQILGQKVEFLVSFYNNEISEKSEIFDDQFSVERPDGSNFTLKIRSTKLEDSAMYFCASHTIGGWQETQYFGPGTRLLVL.

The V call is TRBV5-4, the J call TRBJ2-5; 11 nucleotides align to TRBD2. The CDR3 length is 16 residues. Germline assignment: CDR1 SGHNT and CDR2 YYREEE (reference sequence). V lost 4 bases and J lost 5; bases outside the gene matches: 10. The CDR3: CASSPASSGGWETQYF. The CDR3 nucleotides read TGTGCCAGCAGCCCCGCCTCTAGCGGGGGGTGGGAGACCCAGTACTTC. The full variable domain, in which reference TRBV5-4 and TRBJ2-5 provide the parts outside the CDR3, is ETGVTQSPTHLIKTRGQQVTLRCSSQSGHNTVSWYQQALGQGPQFIFQYYREEENGRGNFPPRFSGLQFPNYSSELNVNALELDDSALYLCASSPASSGGWETQYFGPGTRLLVL.

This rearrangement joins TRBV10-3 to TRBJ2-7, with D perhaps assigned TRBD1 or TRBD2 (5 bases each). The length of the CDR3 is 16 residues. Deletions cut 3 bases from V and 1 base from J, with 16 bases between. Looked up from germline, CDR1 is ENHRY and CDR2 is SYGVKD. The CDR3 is CAISDPGTVRSYEQYF. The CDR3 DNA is TGTGCCATCAGTGACCCCGGGACGGTGAGATCCTACGAGCAGTACTTC.

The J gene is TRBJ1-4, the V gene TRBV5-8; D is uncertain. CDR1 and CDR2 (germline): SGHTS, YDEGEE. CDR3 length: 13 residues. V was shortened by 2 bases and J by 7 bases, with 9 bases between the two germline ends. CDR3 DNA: TGTGCCAGCAGCTTAACGGGTGGTGAAAAACTGTTTTTT. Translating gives CASSLTGGEKLFF.

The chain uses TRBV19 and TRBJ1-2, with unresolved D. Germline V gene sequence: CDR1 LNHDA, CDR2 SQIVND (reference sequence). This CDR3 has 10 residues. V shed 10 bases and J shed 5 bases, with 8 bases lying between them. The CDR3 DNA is TGTGCCACCTCGCAATATGGCTACACCTTC. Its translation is CATSQYGYTF.

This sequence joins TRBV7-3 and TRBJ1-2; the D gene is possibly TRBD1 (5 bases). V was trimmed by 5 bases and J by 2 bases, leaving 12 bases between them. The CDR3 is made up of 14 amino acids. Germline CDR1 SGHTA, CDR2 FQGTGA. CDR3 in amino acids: CASSAQPGNYGYTF. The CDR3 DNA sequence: TGTGCCAGCAGCGCCCAACCAGGGAACTATGGCTACACCTTC. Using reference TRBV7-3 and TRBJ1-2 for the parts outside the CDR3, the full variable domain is GAGVSQTPSNKVTEKGKYVELRCDPISGHTALYWYRQSLGQGPEFLIYFQGTGAADDSGLPNDRFFAVRPEGSVSTLKIQRTERGDSAVYLCASSAQPGNYGYTFGSGTRLTVV.

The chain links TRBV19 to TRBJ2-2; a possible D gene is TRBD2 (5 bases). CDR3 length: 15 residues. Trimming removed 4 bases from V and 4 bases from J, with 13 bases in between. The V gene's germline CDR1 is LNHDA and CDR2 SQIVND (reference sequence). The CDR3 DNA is TGTGCCAGTAGTACTCAAGCGGTTAGCACCGGGGAGCTGTTTTTT. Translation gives CASSTQAVSTGELFF.

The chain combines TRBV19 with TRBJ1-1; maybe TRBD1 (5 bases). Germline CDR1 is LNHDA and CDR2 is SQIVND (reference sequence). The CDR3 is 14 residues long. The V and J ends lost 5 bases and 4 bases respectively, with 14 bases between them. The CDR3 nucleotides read TGTGCCAGTAGTCGGCGGGGCATTGTCACTGAAGCTTTCTTT. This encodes CASSRRGIVTEAFF.

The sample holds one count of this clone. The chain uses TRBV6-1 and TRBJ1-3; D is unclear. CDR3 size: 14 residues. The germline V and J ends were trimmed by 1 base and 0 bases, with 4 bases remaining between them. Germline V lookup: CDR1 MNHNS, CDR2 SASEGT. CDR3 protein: CASSEGGSGNTIYF. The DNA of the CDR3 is TGTGCCAGCAGTGAAGGAGGCTCTGGAAACACCATATATTTT.

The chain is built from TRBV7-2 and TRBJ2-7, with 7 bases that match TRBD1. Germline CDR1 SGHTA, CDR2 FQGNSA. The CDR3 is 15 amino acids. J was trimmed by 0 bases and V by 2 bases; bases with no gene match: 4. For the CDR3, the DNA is TGTGCCAGCAGCTTAACCCGGGACAGCTCCTACGAGCAGTACTTC. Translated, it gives CASSLTRDSSYEQYF.

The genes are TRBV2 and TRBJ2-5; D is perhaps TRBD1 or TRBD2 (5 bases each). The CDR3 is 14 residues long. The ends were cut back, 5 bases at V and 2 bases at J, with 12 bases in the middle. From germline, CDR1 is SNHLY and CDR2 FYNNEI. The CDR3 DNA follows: TGTGCCAGCAGTCGTCAGGGACGGCAAGAGACCCAGTACTTC. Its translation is CASSRQGRQETQYF.

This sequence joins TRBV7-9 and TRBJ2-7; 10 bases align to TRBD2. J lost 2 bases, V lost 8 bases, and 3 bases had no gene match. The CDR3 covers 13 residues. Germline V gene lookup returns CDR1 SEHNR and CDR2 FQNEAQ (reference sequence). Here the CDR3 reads CASRTSGTYEQYF. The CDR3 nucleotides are TGTGCCAGCCGGACTAGCGGAACCTACGAGCAGTACTTC.

The DNA for the CDR3 is TGTGCCAGCAGAATTGAAACCGGGGAGCTGTTTTTT. It yields the protein CASRIETGELFF. This chain links TRBV28 with TRBJ2-2; no reliable D call. This CDR3 spans 12 amino acids. V lost 6 bases, J lost 5 bases, and 7 bases lay in between. Germline V gene data show CDR1 as MDHEN and CDR2 as SYDVKM.

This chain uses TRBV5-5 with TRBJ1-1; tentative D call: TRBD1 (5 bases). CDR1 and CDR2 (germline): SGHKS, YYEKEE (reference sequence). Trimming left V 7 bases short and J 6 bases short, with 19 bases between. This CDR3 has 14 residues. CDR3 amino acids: CASFQGMGRAEAFF. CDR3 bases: TGTGCCAGCTTCCAAGGGATGGGACGGGCTGAAGCTTTCTTT.

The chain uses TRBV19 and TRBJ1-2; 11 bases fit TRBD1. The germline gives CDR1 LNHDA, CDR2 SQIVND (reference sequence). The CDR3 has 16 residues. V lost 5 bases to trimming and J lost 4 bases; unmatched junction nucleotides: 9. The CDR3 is CASSVGQGALAYGYTF. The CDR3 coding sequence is TGTGCCAGTAGTGTTGGACAGGGGGCCCTAGCCTATGGCTACACCTTC.

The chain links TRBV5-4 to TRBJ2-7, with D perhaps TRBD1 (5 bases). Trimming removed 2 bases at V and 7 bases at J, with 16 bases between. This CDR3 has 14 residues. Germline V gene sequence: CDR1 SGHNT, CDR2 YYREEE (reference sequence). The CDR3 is CASSFGQGLGEQYF. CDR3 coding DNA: TGTGCCAGCAGCTTCGGGCAGGGTTTAGGAGAGCAGTACTTC.

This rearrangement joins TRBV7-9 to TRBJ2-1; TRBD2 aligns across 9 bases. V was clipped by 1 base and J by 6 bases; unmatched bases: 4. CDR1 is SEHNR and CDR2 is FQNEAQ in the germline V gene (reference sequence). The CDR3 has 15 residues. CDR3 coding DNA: TGTGCCAGCAGCTTAGGCGGCGGGGGGGCCAATGAGCAGTTCTTC. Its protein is CASSLGGGGANEQFF.

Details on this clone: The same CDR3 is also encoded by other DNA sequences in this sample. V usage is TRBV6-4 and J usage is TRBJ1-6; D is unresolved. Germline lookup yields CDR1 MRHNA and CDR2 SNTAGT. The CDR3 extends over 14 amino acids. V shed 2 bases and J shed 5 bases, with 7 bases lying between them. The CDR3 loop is CASSDGGNNSPLHF. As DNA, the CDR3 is TGTGCCAGCAGTGACGGAGGAAATAATTCACCCCTCCACTTT.

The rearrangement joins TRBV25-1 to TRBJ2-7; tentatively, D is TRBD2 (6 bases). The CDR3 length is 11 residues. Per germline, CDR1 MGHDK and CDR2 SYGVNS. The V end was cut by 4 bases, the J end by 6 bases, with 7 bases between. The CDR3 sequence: CASSVGLEQYF. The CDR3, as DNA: TGTGCCAGCAGTGTGGGACTCGAGCAGTACTTC.

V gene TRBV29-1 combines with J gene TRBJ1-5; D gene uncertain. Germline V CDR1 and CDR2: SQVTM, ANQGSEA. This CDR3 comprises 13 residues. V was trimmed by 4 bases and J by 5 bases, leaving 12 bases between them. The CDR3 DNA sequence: TGCAGCGTTGGGGTTGGTGAGGATCAGCCCCAGCATTTT. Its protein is CSVGVGEDQPQHF.

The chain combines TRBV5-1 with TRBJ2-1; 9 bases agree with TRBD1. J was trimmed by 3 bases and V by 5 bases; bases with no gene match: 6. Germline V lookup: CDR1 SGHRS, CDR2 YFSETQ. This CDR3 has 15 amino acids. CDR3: CASSVTGGNYNEQFF. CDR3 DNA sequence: TGCGCCAGCAGTGTGACAGGGGGAAACTACAATGAGCAGTTCTTC. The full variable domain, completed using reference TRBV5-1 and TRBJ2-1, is KAGVTQTPRYLIKTRGQQVTLSCSPISGHRSVSWYQQTPGQGLQFLFEYFSETQRNKGNFPGRFSGRQFSNSRSEMNVSTLELGDSALYLCASSVTGGNYNEQFFGPGTRLTVL.

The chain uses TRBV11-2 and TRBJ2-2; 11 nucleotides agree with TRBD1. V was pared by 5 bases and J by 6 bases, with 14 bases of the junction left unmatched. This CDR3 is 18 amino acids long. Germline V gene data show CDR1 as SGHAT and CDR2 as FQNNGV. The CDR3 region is CASSLKYGGTGGSGELFF. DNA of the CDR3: TGTGCCAGCAGCCTCAAATACGGGGGGACAGGGGGATCCGGGGAGCTGTTTTTT.